This TCR beta chain is from a study of CD8 T cells in Susac syndrome. The CDR3 spans 13 residues. V was cut by 5 bases and J by 4 bases, with 11 bases left in between. Germline V lookup: CDR1 SGHTA, CDR2 FQGTGA. RNA totalling roughly 0.5 to 1 ug underwent reverse transcription with random hexamers. One entry per CDR3 protein results from TCRdb running MiXCR on the immunoSEQ multiplex PCR reads. Here the sample spans about 130,000 distinct CDR3 sequences, around 96% being singletons. The sample consisted of CD8+ T cells from PBMCs. This clonotype originated in a human donor with Susac syndrome. The chain has TRBV7-3 and TRBJ1-1, with unresolved D. The chain's CDR3 is CASSLTVSTEAFF. The DNA for the CDR3 is TGTGCCAGCAGCCTGACCGTTAGCACTGAAGCTTTCTTT.